This T cell receptor beta chain was observed in a study of monozygotic twins with inflammatory bowel disease. General study findings and limits: Since immunosuppressive treatments differed, patient repertoires may have gained added variability.

As for this clonotype: As yet, its antigen is unknown.

This CDR3 contains 13 residues. Germline assignment: CDR1 SGHTA and CDR2 FQGTGA. The UMIs contained a 6-nucleotide sample barcode. They were added by template switching during cDNA synthesis. TCRdb reworked the 5' RACE reads into one entry per CDR3 protein, no DNA. The table for this sample gives about 160,000 distinct CDR3 sequences. J is TRBJ1-1 and V is TRBV7-3. Material for sequencing was blood. This sequence originates from a human donor with ulcerative colitis or Crohn's disease, or a healthy co-twin of an affected twin (not recorded which). CDR3 protein: CASSLNSYTEAFF.